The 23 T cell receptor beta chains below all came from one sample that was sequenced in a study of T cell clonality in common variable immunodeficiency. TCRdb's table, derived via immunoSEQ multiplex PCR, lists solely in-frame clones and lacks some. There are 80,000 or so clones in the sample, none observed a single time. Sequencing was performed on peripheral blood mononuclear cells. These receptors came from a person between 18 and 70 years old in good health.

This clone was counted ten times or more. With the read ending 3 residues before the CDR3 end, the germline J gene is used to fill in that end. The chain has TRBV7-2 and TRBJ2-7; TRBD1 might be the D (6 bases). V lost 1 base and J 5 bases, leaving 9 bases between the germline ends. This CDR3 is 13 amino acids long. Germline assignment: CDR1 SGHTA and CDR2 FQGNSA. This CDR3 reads CASSLVGGHEQYF. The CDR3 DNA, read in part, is TGTGCCAGCAGCTTAGTTGGGGGCCACGAG. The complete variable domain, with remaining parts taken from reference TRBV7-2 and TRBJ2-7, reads GAGVSQSPSNKVTEKGKDVELRCDPISGHTALYWYRQSLGQGLEFLIYFQGNSAPDKSGLPSDRFSAERTGGSVSTLTIQRTQQEDSAVYLCASSLVGGHEQYFGPGTRLTVT.

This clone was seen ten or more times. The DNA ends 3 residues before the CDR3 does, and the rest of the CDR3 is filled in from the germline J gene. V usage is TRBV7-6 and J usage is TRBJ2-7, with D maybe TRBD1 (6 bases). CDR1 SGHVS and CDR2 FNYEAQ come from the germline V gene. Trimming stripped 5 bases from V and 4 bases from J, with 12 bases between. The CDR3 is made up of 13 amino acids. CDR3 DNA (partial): TGTGCCAGCAGCCCCCTCGGACAGTACGAG. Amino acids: CASSPLGQYE. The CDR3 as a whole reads CASSPLGQYEQYF.

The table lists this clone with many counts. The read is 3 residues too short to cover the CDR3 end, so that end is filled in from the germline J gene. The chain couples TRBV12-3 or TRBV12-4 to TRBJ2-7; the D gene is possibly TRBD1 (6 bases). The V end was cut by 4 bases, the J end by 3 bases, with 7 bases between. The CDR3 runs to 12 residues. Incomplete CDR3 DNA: TGTGCCAGCAGTTCGGACAGCTACGAG. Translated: CASSSDSYE. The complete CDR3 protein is CASSSDSYEQYF.

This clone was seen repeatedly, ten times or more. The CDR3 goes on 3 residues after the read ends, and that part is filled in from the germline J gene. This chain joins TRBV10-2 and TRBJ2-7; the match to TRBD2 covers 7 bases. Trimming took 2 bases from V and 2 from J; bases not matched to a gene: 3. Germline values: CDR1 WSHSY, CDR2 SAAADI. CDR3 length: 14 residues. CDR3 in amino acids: CASSEIAGAYEQYF. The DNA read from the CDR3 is TGCGCCAGCAGTGAGATTGCGGGAGCCTACGAG.

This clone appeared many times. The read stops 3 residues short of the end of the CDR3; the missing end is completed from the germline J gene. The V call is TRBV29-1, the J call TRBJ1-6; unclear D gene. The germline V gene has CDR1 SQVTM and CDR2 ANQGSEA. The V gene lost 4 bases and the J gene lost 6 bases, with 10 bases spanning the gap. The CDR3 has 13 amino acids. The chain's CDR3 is CSVAYSLNSPLHF. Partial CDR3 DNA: TGCAGCGTTGCGTACAGTCTTAATTCACCC. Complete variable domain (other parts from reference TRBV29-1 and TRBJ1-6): SAVISQKPSRDICQRGTSLTIQCQVDSQVTMMFWYRQQPGQSLTLIATANQGSEATYESGFVIDKFPISRPNLTFSTLTVSNMSPEDSSIYLCSVAYSLNSPLHFGNGTRLTVT.

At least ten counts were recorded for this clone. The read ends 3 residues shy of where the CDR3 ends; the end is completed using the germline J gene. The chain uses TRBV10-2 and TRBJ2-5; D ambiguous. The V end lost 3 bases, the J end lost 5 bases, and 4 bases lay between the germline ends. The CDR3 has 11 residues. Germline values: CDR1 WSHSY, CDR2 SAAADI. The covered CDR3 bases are TGCGCCAGCAGTGAAGGGGAGACC. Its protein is CASSEGET. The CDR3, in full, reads CASSEGETQYF.

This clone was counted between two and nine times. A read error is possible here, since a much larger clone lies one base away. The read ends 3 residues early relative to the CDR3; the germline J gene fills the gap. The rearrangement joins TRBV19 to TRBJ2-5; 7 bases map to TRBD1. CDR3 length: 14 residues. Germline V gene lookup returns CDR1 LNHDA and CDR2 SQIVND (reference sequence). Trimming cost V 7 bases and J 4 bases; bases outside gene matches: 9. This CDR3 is CASTPTGLVETQYF. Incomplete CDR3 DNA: TGTGCCAGTACCCCGACAGGGTTGGTAGAGACC.

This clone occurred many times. The CDR3 spells CASSDWTSGSVYEQYF. Incomplete CDR3 DNA: TGTGCCAGCAGCGACTGGACTAGCGGGAGTGTCTACGAG. J is TRBJ2-7 and V is TRBV7-8; TRBD2 matches 13 bases. The read comes to an end 3 residues before the CDR3 does, leaving the germline J gene to fill in the end. The J segment lost 3 bases and the V segment lost 5 bases, leaving 7 bases of the junction unmatched. This CDR3 contains 16 residues. Germline-derived CDR1 and CDR2 are SGHVS and FQNEAQ. Looking up the rest from reference TRBV7-8 and TRBJ2-7 gives the full variable domain: GAGVSQSPRYKVAKRGQDVALRCDPISGHVSLFWYQQALGQGPEFLTYFQNEAQLDKSGLPSDRFFAERPEGSVSTLKIQRTQQEDSAVYLCASSDWTSGSVYEQYFGPGTRLTVT.

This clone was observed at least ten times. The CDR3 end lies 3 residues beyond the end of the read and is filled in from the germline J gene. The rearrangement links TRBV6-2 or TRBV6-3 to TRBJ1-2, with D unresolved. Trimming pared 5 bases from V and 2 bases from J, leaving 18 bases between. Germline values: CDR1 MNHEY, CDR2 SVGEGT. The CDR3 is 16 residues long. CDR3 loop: CASSRTVIGLNYGYTF. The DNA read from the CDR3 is TGTGCCAGCAGTCGAACCGTTATTGGGCTGAACTATGGC.

This chain's CDR3 is CASREQRTPSKLFF. The CDR3 bases that were read are TGTGCCAGCAGGGAGCAGCGTACACCGTCAAAA. The chain couples TRBV2 to TRBJ1-4; D uncertain. The read terminates 3 residues ahead of where the CDR3 ends, so the germline J gene completes it. CDR1 and CDR2 (germline): SNHLY, FYNNEI. V lost 6 bases and J lost 10, with 18 bases in between. The CDR3 contains 14 residues.

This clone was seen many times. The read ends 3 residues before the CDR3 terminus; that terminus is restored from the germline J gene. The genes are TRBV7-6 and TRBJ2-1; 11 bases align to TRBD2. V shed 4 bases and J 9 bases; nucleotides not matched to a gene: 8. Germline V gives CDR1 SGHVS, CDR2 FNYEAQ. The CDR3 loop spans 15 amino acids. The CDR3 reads CASSSAQGLAVEQFF. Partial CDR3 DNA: TGTGCCAGCAGCTCTGCTCAGGGACTAGCGGTTGAG.

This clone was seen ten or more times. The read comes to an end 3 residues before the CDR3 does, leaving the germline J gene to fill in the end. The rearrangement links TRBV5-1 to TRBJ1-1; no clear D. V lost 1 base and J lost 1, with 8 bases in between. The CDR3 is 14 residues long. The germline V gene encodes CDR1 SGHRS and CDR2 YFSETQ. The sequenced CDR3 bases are TGCGCCAGCAGCTTGTTTTCCTCGAACACTGAA. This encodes CASSLFSSNTE. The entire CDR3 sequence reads CASSLFSSNTEAFF.

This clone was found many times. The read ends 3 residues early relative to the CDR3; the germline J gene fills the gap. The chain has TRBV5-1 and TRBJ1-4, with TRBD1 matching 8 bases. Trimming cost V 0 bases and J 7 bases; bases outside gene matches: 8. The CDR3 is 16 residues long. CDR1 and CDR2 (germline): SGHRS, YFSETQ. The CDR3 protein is CASSLATGQGSEKLFF. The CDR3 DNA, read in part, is TGCGCCAGCAGCTTGGCCACAGGACAGGGTTCTGAAAAA.

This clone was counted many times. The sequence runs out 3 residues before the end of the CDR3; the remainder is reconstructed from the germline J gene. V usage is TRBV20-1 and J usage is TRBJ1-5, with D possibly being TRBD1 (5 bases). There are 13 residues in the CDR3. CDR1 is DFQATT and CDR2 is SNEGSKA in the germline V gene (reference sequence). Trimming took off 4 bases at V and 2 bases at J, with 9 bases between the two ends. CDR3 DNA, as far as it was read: TGCAGTGCTAAGCAAGGGGGCAATCAGCCC. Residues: CSAKQGGNQP. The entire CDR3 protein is CSAKQGGNQPQHF.

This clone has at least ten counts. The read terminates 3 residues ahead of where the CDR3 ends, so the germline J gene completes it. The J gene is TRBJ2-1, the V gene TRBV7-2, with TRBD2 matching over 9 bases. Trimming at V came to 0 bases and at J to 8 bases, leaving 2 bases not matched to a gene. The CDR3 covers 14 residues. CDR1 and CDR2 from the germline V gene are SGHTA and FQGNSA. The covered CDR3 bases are TGTGCCAGCAGCTTAGCGGCGGGAGGGTATGAG. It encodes CASSLAAGGYE. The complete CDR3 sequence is CASSLAAGGYEQFF.

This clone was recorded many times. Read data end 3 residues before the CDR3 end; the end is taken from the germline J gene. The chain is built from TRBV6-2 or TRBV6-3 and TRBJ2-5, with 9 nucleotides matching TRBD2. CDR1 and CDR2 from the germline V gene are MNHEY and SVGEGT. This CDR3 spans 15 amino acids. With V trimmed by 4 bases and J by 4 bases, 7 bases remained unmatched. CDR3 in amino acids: CASSFPSGTGETQYF. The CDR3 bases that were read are TGTGCCAGCAGTTTCCCTAGCGGGACGGGAGAGACC.

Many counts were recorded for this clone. CDR3 sequence reads: CAMNDRGNTEAFF. The sequenced CDR3 bases are TGTGCCATGAACGACAGGGGTAACACTGAA. The chain uses TRBV10-3 and TRBJ1-1, with 8 nucleotides matching TRBD1. The CDR3 end is not reached by the read, which stops 3 residues before it; the germline J gene fills it in. Germline V gene lookup returns CDR1 ENHRY and CDR2 SYGVKD. This CDR3 is 13 amino acids long. After removal of 9 bases from V and 2 bases from J, the junction contained 5 bases not matched to a gene.

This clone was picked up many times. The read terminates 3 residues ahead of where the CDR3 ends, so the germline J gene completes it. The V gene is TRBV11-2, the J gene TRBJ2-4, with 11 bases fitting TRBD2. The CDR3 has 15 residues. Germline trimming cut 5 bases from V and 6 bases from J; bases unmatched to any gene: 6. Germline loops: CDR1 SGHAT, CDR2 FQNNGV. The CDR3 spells CASSLLLAGVNIQYF. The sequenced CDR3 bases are TGTGCCAGCAGCCTACTACTAGCGGGAGTAAACATT.

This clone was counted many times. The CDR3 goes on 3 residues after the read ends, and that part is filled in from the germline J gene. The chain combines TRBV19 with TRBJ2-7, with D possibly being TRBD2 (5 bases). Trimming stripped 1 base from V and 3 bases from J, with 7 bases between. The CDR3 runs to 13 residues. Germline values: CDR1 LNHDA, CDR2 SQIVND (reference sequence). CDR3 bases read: TGTGCCAGTAGTATAGCTACTAGCTACGAG. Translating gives CASSIATSYE. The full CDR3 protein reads CASSIATSYEQYF.

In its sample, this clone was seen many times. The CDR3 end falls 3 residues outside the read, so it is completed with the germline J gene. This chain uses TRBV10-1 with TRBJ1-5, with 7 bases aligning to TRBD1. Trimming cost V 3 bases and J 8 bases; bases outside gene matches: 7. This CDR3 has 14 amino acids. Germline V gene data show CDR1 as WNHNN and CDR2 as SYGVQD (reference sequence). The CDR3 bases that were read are TGCGCCAGCAGTGAAGTCAGGGGGAGTAAGCCC. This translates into CASSEVRGSKP. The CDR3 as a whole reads CASSEVRGSKPQHF.

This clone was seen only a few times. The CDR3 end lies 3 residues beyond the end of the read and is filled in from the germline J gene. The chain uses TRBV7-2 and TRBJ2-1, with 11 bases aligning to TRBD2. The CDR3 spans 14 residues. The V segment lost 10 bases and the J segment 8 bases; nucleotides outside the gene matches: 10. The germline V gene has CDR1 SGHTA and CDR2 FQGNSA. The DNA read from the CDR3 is TGTGCCACCCAGCTACTAGCGGGAGTCTATGAG. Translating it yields CATQLLAGVYE. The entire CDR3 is CATQLLAGVYEQFF.

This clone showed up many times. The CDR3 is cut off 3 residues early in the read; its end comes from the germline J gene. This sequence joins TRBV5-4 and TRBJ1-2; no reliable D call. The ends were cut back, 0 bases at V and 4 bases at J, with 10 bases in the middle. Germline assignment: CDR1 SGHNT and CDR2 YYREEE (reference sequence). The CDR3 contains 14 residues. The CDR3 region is CASSLGSVIYGYTF. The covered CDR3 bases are TGTGCCAGCAGCTTGGGCTCGGTTATCTATGGC.

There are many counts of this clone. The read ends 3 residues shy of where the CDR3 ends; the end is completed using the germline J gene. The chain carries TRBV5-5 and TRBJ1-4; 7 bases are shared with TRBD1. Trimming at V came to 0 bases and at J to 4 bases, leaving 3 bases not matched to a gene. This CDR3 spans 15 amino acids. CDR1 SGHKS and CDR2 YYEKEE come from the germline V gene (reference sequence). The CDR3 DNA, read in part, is TGTGCCAGCAGCTTGGAGACAGGGTTTAATGAAAAA. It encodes CASSLETGFNEK. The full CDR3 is CASSLETGFNEKLFF. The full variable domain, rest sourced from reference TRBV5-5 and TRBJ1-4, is DAGVTQSPTHLIKTRGQQVTLRCSPISGHKSVSWYQQVLGQGPQFIFQYYEKEERGRGNFPDRFSARQFPNYSSELNVNALLLGDSALYLCASSLETGFNEKLFFGSGTQLSVL.